This T cell receptor (beta chain) came from a study of CD8 T cells in Susac syndrome. An amount of RNA that ranged from about 0.45 to 1 ug was reverse transcribed with random hexamers. The TCR beta CDR3 was amplified by immunoSEQ multiplex PCR across 54 Vbeta, 13 Jbeta. One entry per CDR3 protein, called by TCRdb with MiXCR from the immunoSEQ multiplex PCR reads. The sample holds about 250,000 distinct CDR3 sequences, 85% to 95% seen once. J was trimmed by 5 bases and V by 3 bases; bases with no gene match: 8. The length of the CDR3 is 15 residues. The gene calls are TRBV12-3 or TRBV12-4 and TRBJ2-5, with 8 bases fitting TRBD1. This TCR was recovered from a human donor with multiple sclerosis. The sequencing input was CD4+ T cells from PBMCs. The chain's CDR3 is CASSFTGGGDETQYF. CDR3 DNA sequence: TGTGCCAGCAGTTTCACAGGGGGAGGAGACGAGACCCAGTACTTC.